This T cell receptor (beta chain) derives from a study of vaccination effects on CD4 cells after COVID-19. Study results and caveats: Relatively few convalescent patients took part in the study, which had no early post-infection timepoints. Pronounced clonal contraction occurred in clones induced by infection and by vaccine late after vaccination.

Assay: immunoSEQ multiplex PCR; the TCRdb copy retains only in-frame clones and omits some. The repertoire holds tens of thousands of clones, roughly 76% seen once, with 2.8% in the top ten. To note about this clone: What it recognizes is unknown.

After expansion with viral peptide pools in the ViraFEST assay, antigen-specific CD4+ T cells were sequenced. After around 10 days in culture, the CD4+ T cells were isolated. According to the study, vaccine recipients showed no prior SARS-CoV-2 infection and negative nucleocapsid antibodies. About 2.2 million PBMC per well received approximately 10 IU/ml IL-2 and approximately 10 ug/ml peptides in culture. On days 3 and 7, fresh IL-2 medium replaced half the medium. The clonotype originates from a human donor who received a COVID-19 vaccine. The specimen comprised CD4+ T cells from PBMCs cultured with HCoV-NL63 spike peptides, sampled before COVID-19 vaccination.

This CDR3 reads CASRQTGAKNIQYF. The CDR3 bases are TGTGCCAGCAGGCAAACCGGGGCAAAAAACATTCAGTACTTC. The chain combines TRBV28 with TRBJ2-4; D is perhaps TRBD1 or TRBD2 (5 bases each). In germline, CDR1 is MDHEN, CDR2 SYDVKM. V gave up 6 bases and J gave up 4 bases, with 13 bases separating them. The CDR3 has 14 residues.